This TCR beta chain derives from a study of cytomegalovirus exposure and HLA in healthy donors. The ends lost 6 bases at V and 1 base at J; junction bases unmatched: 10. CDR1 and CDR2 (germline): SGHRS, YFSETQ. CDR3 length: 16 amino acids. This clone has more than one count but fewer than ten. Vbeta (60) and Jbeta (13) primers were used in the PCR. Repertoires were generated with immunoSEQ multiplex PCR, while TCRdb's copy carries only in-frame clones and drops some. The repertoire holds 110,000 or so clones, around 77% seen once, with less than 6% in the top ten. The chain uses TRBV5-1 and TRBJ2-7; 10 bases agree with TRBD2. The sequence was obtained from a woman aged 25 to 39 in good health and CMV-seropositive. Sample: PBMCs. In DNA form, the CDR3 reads TGCGCCAGCACCTTTGGAGCTAGCGGGGGATCCTACGAGCAGTACTTC. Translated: CASTFGASGGSYEQYF.